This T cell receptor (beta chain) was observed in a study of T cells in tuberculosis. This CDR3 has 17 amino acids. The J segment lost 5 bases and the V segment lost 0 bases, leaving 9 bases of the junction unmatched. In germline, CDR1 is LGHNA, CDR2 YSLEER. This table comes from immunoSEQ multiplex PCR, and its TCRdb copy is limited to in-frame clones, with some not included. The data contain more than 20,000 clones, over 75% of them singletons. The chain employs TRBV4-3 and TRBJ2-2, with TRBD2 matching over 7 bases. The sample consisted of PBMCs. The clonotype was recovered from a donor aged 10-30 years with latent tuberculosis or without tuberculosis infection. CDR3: CASSQDLRLAPTGELFF. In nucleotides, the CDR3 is TGCGCCAGCAGCCAAGATTTGAGACTAGCCCCGACCGGGGAGCTGTTTTTT.